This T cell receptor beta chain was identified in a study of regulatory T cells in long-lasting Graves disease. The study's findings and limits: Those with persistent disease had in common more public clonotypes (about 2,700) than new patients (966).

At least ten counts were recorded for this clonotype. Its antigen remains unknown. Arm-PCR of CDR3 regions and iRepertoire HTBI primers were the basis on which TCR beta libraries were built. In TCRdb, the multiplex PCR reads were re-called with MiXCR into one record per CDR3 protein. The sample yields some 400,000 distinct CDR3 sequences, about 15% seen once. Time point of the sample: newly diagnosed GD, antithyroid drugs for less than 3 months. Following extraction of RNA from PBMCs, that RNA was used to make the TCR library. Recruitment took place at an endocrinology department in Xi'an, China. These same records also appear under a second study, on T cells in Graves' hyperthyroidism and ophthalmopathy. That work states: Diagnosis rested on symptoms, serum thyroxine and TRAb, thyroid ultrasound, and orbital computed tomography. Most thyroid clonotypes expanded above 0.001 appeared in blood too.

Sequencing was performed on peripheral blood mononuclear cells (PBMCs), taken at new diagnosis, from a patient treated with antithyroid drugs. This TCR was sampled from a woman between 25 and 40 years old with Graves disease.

The chain's CDR3 is CASSKRAQETQYF. CDR3 sequence (DNA): TGTGCCAGCAGCAAGCGGGCCCAAGAGACCCAGTACTTC. V usage is TRBV9 and J usage is TRBJ2-5, with D possibly TRBD2 on 6 matching bases. There are 13 residues in the CDR3. CDR1 and CDR2 (germline): SGDLS, YYNGEE. Trimming cost V 4 bases and J 1 base, with 8 bases left between them.